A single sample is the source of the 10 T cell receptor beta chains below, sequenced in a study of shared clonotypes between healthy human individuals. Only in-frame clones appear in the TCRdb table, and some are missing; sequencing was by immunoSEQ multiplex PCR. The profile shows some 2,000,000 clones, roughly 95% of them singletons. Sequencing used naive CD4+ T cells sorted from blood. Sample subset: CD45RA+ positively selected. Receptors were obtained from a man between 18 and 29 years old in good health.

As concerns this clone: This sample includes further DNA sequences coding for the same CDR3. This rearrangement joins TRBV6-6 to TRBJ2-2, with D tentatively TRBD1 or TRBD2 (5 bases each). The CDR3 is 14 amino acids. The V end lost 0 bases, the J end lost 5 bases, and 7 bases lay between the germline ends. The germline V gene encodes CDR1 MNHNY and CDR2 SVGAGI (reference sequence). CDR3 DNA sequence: TGTGCCAGCAGTTACTCTGGGGGAACCGGGGAGCTGTTTTTT. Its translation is CASSYSGGTGELFF.

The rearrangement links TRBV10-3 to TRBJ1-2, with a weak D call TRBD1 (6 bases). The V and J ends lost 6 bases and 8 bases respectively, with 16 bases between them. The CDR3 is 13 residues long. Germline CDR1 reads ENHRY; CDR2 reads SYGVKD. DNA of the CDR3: TGTGCCATCAGGGGGACGGGCAGGGGAGGCTACACCTTC. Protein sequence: CAIRGTGRGGYTF.

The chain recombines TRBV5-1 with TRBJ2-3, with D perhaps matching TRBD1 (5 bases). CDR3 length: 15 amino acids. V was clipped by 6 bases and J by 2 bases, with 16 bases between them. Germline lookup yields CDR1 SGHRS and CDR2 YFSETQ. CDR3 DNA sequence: TGCGCCAGCATAAGGGGCACCGTTTCCACAGATACGCAGTATTTT. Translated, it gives CASIRGTVSTDTQYF. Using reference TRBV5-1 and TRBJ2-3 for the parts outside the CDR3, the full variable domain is KAGVTQTPRYLIKTRGQQVTLSCSPISGHRSVSWYQQTPGQGLQFLFEYFSETQRNKGNFPGRFSGRQFSNSRSEMNVSTLELGDSALYLCASIRGTVSTDTQYFGPGTRLTVL.

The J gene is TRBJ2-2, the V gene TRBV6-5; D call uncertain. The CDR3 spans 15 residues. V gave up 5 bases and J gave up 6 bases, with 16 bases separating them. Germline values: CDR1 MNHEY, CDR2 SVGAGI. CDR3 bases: TGTGCCAGCAGTCGTGGACGGCTCGGACCCGGGGAGCTGTTTTTT. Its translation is CASSRGRLGPGELFF.

The CDR3 reads CAINPVGQGFGEQYF. Written as DNA, the CDR3 is TGTGCCATCAATCCTGTAGGACAGGGGTTTGGCGAGCAGTACTTC. The V call is TRBV10-3, the J call TRBJ2-7, with TRBD1 matching 9 bases. Germline assignment: CDR1 ENHRY and CDR2 SYGVKD. The CDR3 loop spans 15 amino acids. With 7 bases clipped from V and 6 bases from J, the junction kept 13 bases outside the gene matches.

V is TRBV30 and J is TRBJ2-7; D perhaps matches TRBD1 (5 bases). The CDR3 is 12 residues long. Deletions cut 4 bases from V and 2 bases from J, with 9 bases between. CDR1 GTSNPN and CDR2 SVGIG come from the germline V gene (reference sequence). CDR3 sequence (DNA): TGTGCCTGGACACTGGGGCCCTACGAGCAGTACTTC. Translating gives CAWTLGPYEQYF.

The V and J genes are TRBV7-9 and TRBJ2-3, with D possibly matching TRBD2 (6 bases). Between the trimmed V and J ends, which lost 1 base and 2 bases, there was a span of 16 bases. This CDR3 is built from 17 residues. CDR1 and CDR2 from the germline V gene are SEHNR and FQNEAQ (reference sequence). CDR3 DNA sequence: TGTGCCAGCAGCTTAGGGTTTGGCGGGGCCAACACAGATACGCAGTATTTT. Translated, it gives CASSLGFGGANTDTQYF.

The CDR3 DNA is TGCGCCAGCAGTCCCCTGTGGGGGGCGGACGAGCAGTACTTC. Encoded protein: CASSPLWGADEQYF. The chain joins TRBV23-1 to TRBJ2-7; D tentatively fits TRBD1 or TRBD2 (6 bases each). TRBV23-1 falls under the ORF class, with uncertain function. V shed 4 bases and J shed 5 bases, with 15 bases lying between them. This CDR3 region has 14 residues.

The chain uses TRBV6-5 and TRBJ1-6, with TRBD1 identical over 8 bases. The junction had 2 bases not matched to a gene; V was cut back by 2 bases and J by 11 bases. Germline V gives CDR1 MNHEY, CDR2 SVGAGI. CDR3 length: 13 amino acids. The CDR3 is CASSYDRGAPLHF. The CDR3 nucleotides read TGTGCCAGCAGTTACGACAGGGGAGCACCCCTCCACTTT.

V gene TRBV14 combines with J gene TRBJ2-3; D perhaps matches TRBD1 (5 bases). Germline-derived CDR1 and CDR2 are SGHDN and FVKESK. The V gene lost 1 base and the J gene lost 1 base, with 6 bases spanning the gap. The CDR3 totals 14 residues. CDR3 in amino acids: CASSQVTGTDTQYF. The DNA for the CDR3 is TGTGCCAGCAGCCAAGTGACAGGCACAGATACGCAGTATTTT. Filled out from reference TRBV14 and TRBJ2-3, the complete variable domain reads EAGVTQFPSHSVIEKGQTVTLRCDPISGHDNLYWYRRVMGKEIKFLLHFVKESKQDESGMPNNRFLAERTGGTYSTLKVQPAELEDSGVYFCASSQVTGTDTQYFGPGTRLTVL.